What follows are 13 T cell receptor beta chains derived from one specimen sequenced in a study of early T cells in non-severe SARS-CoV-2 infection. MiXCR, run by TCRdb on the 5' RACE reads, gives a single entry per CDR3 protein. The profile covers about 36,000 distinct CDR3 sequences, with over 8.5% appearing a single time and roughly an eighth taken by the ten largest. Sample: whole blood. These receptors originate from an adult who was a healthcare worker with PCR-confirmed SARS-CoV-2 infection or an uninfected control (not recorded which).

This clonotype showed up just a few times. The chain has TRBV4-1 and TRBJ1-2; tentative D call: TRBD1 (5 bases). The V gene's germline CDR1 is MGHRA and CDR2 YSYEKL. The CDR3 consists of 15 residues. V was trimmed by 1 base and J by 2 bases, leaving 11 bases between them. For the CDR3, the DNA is TGCGCCAGCAGCCAAGGGGCGGGGGTAAACTATGGCTACACCTTC. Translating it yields CASSQGAGVNYGYTF.

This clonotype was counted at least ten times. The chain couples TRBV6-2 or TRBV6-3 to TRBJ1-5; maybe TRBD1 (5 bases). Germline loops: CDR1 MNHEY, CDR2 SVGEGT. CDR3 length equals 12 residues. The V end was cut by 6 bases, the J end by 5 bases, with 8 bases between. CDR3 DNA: TGTGCCAGCAGAAGGGGAGATCAGCCCCAGCATTTT. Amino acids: CASRRGDQPQHF.

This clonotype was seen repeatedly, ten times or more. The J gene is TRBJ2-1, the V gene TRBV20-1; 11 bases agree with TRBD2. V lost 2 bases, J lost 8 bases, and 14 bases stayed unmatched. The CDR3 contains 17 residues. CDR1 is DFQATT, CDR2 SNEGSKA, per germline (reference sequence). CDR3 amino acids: CSARKATGTSGVDEQFF. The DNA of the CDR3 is TGCAGTGCTAGAAAGGCCACCGGGACTAGCGGTGTGGATGAGCAGTTCTTC.

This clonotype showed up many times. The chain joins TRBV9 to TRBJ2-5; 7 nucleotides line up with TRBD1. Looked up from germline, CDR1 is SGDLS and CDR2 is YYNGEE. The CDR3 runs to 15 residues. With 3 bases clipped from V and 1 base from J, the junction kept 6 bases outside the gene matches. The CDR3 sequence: CASSAGTATQETQYF. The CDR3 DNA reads TGTGCCAGCAGCGCCGGGACAGCGACCCAAGAGACCCAGTACTTC.

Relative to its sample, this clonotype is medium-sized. In DNA, the CDR3 is TGCGCCAGCAGCCAAGACTCGAGCTCTGGGGCCAACGTCCTGACTTTC. Protein sequence: CASSQDSSSGANVLTF. This sequence joins TRBV4-3 and TRBJ2-6; D is uncertain. Deletions cut 0 bases from V and 0 bases from J, with 6 bases between. The CDR3 has 16 amino acids. Germline loops: CDR1 LGHNA, CDR2 YSLEER.

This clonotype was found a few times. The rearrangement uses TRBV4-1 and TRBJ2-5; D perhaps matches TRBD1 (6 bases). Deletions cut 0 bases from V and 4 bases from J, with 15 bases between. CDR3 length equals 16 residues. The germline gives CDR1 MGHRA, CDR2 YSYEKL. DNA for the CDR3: TGCGCCAGCAGCCAAGAATTAACCAGGGGAGTAGAGACCCAGTACTTC. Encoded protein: CASSQELTRGVETQYF.

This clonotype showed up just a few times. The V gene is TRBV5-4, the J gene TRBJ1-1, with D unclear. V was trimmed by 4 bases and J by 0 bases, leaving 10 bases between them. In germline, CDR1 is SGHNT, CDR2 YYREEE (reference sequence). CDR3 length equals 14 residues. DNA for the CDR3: TGTGCCAGCAGCGGCAGCCTTATGAACACTGAAGCTTTCTTT. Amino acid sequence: CASSGSLMNTEAFF.

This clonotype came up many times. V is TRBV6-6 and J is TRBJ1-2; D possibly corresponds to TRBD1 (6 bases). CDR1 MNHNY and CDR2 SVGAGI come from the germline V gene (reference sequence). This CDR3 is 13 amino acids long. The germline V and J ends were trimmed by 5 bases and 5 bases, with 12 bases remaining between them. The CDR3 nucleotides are TGTGCCAGCAGTCCGACAGGATTTTATGGCTACACCTTC. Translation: CASSPTGFYGYTF.

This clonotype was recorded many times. This chain's CDR3 is CASSLTGDTEAFF. As DNA, the CDR3 is TGTGCCAGCAGCTTAACAGGCGACACTGAAGCTTTCTTT. The rearrangement links TRBV7-9 to TRBJ1-1, with D maybe TRBD1 (5 bases). CDR1 SEHNR and CDR2 FQNEAQ come from the germline V gene (reference sequence). Between the trimmed V and J ends, which lost 2 bases and 3 bases, there was a span of 7 bases. This CDR3 region has 13 residues.

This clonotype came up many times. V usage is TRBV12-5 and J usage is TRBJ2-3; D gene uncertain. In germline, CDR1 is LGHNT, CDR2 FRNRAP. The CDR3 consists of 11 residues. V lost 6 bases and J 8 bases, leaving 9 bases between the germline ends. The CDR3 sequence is CASGDPFTQYF. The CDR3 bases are TGTGCTAGTGGCGACCCGTTTACGCAGTATTTT.

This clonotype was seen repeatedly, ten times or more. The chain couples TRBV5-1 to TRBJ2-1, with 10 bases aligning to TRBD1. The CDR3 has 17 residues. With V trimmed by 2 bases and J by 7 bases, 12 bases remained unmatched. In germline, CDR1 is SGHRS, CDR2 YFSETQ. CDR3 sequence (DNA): TGCGCCAGCAGCTTTGACGGACCGAGACAGGGGGCGAATGAGCAGTTCTTC. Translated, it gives CASSFDGPRQGANEQFF.

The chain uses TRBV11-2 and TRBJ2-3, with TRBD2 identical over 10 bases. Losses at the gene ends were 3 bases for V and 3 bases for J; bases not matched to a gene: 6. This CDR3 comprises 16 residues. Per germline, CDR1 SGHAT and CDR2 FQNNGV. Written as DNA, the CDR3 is TGTGCCAGCAGCTTCTTATTAGCGGGGGGAACAGATACGCAGTATTTT. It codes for CASSFLLAGGTDTQYF.

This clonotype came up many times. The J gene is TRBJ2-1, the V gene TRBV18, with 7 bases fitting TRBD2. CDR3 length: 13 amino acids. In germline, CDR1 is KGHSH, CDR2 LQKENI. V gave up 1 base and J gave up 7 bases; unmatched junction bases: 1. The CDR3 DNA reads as TGTGCCAGCTCACCACTCGGGGGGAATGAGCAGTTCTTC. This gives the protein CASSPLGGNEQFF. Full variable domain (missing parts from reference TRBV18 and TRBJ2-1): NAGVMQNPRHLVRRRGQEARLRCSPMKGHSHVYWYRQLPEEGLKFMVYLQKENIIDESGMPKERFSAEFPKEGPSILRIQQVVRGDSAAYFCASSPLGGNEQFFGPGTRLTVL.